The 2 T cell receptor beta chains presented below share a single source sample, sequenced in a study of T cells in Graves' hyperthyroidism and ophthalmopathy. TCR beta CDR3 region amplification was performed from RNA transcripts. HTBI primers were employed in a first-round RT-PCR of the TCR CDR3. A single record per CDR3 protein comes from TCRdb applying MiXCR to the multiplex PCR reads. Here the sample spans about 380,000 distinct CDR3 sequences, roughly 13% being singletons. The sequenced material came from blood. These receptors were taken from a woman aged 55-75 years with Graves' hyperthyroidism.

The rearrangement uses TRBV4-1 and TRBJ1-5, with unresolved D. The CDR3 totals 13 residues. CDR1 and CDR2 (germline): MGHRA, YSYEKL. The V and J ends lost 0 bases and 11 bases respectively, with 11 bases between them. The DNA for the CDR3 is TGCGCCAGCAGCCAAGATGTATATAGAGCCCAGCATTTT. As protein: CASSQDVYRAQHF.

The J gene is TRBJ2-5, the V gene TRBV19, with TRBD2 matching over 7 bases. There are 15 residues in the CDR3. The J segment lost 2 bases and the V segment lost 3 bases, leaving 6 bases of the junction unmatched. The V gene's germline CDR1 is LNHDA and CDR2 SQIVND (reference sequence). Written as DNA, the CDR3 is TGTGCCAGTAGTATTGGTAGCGGGCCTCAAGAGACCCAGTACTTC. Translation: CASSIGSGPQETQYF.